This T cell receptor (beta chain) appears in the sequencing data of a study of T cell repertoires in cytomegalovirus infection. The overall study: Recently identified HLA-C-restricted CMV epitopes were used, and well-studied HLA-B-restricted CMV epitopes were used as well. Both a matching HLA type and CMV infection were indicated by public TCR beta signatures.

This CDR3 spans 19 amino acids. Per the germline V gene, CDR1 is MGHRA and CDR2 is YSYEKL. Trimming removed 0 bases at V and 1 base at J, with 19 bases between. As to this clonotype: No antigen is known for it.

TCRdb reanalysed the reads using MiXCR and keeps one entry per CDR3 protein. The table includes a few hundred thousand distinct CDR3 sequences, about 35% detected once. This receptor was identified in a human donor in good health (CMV status not recorded). Some clones in this sample may be carry-over from other donors' samples. J is TRBJ1-3 and V is TRBV4-1, with D possibly being TRBD1 (6 bases). Sample: cultured PBMCs, taken from culture after CMV antigen stimulation. The CDR3 spells CASSQDLGGLIKSGNTIYF. DNA of the CDR3: TGCGCCAGCAGCCAAGATTTAGGGGGGCTTATTAAATCTGGAAACACCATATATTTT.